This TCR beta chain was observed in a study of T cell responses to AZD1222 COVID-19 vaccine. Study-level results: Sampling that yielded the repertoires occurred only after the peak T cell response.

This clone was seen more than once but under ten times. Its antigen is currently unknown. Measured with immunoSEQ multiplex PCR; TCRdb has only the in-frame clones, and not every one. The sample lists around 150,000 clones, approximately 90% occurring once. Germline CDR1 reads SNHLY; CDR2 reads FYNNEI. The CDR3 consists of 14 residues. V gave up 3 bases and J gave up 4 bases, with 10 bases separating them. The chain links TRBV2 to TRBJ1-5; a weak D match, TRBD1 (6 bases). The sequence came from an adult in good health. This specimen consisted of peripheral blood, obtained on day 0 of AZD1222 vaccination. In DNA form, the CDR3 reads TGTGCCAGCAGTGAGGAGGGGGGGAATCAGCCCCAGCATTTT. It is translated as CASSEEGGNQPQHF.